The sequence of this T cell receptor (beta chain) was determined in a study of beta chain features in type 1 diabetes. Concerning this clone itself: Its matching antigen is unknown.

Staining for CD45RO/CCR7/CD25/CD127/CD95/CD27 allowed sorting of CD4+ naive, central memory, regulatory and stem cell-like memory cells. V was trimmed by 3 bases and J by 1 base, leaving 11 bases between them. This CDR3 has 14 amino acids. Germline-derived CDR1 and CDR2 are SQVTM and ANQGSEA. Findings of the study overall: Moderate but significant shortening of TCRB CDR3s was recorded in all four CD4+ subsets from Type 1 diabetes patients. The naive, central memory and Treg TCRB repertoires looked more alike in patients than they did in healthy donors. Sequencing of cDNA might inflate the share of cells that strongly express TCR.

The investigators reverse transcribed all of the isolated RNA, so they sequenced expressed TCRB transcripts. Sequenced by immunoSEQ multiplex PCR; TCRdb stores in-frame clones only, minus some. The repertoire has about 650,000 clones, 12% of them found once; the top ten carry more than 0.095%. This TCR was recovered from a young man with type 1 diabetes. The chain joins TRBV29-1 to TRBJ2-3; D gene unclear. The sequenced material came from naive CD4+ T cells from blood. Here the CDR3 DNA reads TGCAGCGTTGACCGAAGGGTGGGCACAGATACGCAGTATTTT. Protein: CSVDRRVGTDTQYF.